These T cell receptor beta chains were read from a single sample in a study of cytomegalovirus exposure and HLA in healthy donors. TCRdb's table, derived via immunoSEQ multiplex PCR, lists solely in-frame clones and lacks some. The sample shows 150,000 to 200,000 clones, 70% to 90% of them seen only once. Source material: PBMCs. The receptor set was obtained from a man in his late teens or twenties in good health and CMV-seropositive. The CDR3 runs from the conserved cysteine through the conserved F or W.

length,J,V,CDR3
13,TRBJ2-3,TRBV9,CASSVDRGDTQYF
15,TRBJ2-5,TRBV30,CAWSPFSRTAETQYF
14,TRBJ2-7,TRBV6-5,CASFNRGLAYEQYF
14,TRBJ2-7,TRBV9,CASSVGPGSGEQYF
14,TRBJ1-6,TRBV6-5,CASRGDDGNSPLHF
15,TRBJ2-7,TRBV2,CASSGQGGGTYEQYF
17,TRBJ2-2,TRBV11-3,CASSLAPGTSNTGELFF
16,TRBJ1-6,TRBV4-3,CASSQDWTGTNSPLHF
15,TRBJ1-5,TRBV4-1,CASSQDKGVSQPQHF
15,TRBJ2-1,TRBV7-3,CASSSGTSADNEQFF